This T cell receptor (beta chain) appears in the sequencing data of a study of cytomegalovirus exposure and HLA in healthy donors. Notes on the study in general: It was taken for granted in presence/absence analyses that sequencing depth across donors was roughly uniform. About 87% or about 30% of the time was how often most TCR beta V segments were productive, according to an earlier analysis. In vitro testing confirmed a few CMV-associated chains as specific for CMV antigens.

With respect to this clone: Its specificity is unknown. Different DNA sequences within this sample yield the same CDR3.

The germline V and J ends were trimmed by 0 bases and 10 bases, with 7 bases remaining between them. Germline values: CDR1 LGHNA, CDR2 YSLEER. This CDR3 has 13 amino acids. Everyone who donated was a healthy bone marrow donor. It was with 60 Vbeta and 13 Jbeta primers that the PCR ran. Here immunoSEQ multiplex PCR was the method, and the copy in TCRdb shows in-frame clones only, minus some. The repertoire holds approximately 200,000 clones, with approximately 79% as singletons. Specimen: PBMCs. The rearrangement links TRBV4-3 to TRBJ1-6, with D uncertain. The sequence was collected from a man between 18 and 35 years old in good health and CMV-seronegative. CDR3 protein: CASSQDRGSPLHF. CDR3 bases: TGCGCCAGCAGCCAAGATCGAGGATCACCCCTCCACTTT.